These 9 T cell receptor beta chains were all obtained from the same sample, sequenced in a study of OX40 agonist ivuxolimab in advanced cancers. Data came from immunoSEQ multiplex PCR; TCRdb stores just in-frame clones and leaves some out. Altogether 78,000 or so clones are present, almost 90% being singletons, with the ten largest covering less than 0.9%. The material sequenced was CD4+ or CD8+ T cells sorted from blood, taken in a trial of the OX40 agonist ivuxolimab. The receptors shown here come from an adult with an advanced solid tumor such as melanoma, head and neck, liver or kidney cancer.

The CDR3 loop is CASVRDRRNTEAFF. The CDR3 DNA follows: TGTGCCAGCGTTCGGGACAGACGGAACACTGAAGCTTTCTTT. The chain joins TRBV18 to TRBJ1-1; TRBD1 agrees at 7 bases. The CDR3 covers 14 residues. V shed 8 bases and J 1 base; nucleotides not matched to a gene: 7. Germline values: CDR1 KGHSH, CDR2 LQKENI. The full variable domain, rest sourced from reference TRBV18 and TRBJ1-1, is NAGVMQNPRHLVRRRGQEARLRCSPMKGHSHVYWYRQLPEEGLKFMVYLQKENIIDESGMPKERFSAEFPKEGPSILRIQQVVRGDSAAYFCASVRDRRNTEAFFGQGTRLTVV.

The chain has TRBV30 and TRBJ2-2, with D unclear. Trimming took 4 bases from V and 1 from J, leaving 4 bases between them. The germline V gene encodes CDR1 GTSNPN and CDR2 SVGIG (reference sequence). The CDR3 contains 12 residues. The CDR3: CAWTQNTGELFF. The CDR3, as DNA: TGTGCCTGGACCCAGAACACCGGGGAGCTGTTTTTT.

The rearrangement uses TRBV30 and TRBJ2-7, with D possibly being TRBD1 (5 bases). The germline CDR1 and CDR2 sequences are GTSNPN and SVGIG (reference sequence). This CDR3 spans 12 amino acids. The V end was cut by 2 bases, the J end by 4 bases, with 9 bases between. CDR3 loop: CAWSLDSYEQYF. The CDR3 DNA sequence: TGTGCCTGGAGTCTCGACAGTTACGAGCAGTACTTC.

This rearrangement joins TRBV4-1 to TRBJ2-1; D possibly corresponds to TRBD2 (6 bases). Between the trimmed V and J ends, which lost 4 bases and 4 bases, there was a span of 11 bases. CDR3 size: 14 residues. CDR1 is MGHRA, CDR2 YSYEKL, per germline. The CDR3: CASSPHGGYNEQFF. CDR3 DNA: TGCGCCAGCAGCCCCCATGGGGGGTACAATGAGCAGTTCTTC.

CDR3 nucleotide sequence: TGTGCCAGCAGCGTCGTGGGGGAGACCCAGTACTTC. Protein product: CASSVVGETQYF. V gene TRBV9 combines with J gene TRBJ2-5, with no clear D. CDR1 SGDLS and CDR2 YYNGEE come from the germline V gene. The CDR3 has 12 residues. Trimming took off 2 bases at V and 5 bases at J, with 7 bases between the two ends.

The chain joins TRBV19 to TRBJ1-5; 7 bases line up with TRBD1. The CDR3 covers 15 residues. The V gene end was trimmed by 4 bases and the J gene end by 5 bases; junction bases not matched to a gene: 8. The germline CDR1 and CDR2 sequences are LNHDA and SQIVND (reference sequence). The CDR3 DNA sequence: TGTGCCAGTAGTAGAGGGGACAGACCTTATCAGCCCCAGCATTTT. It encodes CASSRGDRPYQPQHF.

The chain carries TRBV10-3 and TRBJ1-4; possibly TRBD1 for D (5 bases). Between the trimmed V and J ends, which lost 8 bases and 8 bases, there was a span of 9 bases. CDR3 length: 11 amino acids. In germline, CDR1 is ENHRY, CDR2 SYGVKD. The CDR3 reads CAIGDPEKLFF. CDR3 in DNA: TGTGCCATCGGGGACCCGGAAAAACTGTTTTTT.

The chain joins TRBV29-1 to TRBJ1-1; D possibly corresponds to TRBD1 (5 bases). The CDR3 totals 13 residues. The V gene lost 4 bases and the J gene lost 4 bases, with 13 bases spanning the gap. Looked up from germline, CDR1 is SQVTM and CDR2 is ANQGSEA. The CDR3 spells CSVVGTLSTEAFF. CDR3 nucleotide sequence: TGCAGCGTTGTAGGGACCTTAAGCACTGAAGCTTTCTTT.

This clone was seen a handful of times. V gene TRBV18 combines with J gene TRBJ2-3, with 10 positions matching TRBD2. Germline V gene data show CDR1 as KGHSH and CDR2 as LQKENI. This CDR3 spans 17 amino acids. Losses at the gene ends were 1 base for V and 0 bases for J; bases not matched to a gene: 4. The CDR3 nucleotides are TGTGCCAGCTCACCACGGCTAGCGGGGGCTAGCACAGATACGCAGTATTTT. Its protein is CASSPRLAGASTDTQYF.